This note documents a single TCR beta chain sequence. Profiling relied on immunoSEQ multiplex PCR, and the TCRdb table lists in-frame clones only, not all of them. Here the sample spans 10,000 or so clones, 75% to 85% being singletons. The data originate from a study of T cell changes during pregnancy in multiple sclerosis. The sample here was CD8+ T cells from peripheral blood mononuclear cells, taken in the third trimester of pregnancy. The sequence came from a female donor in good health, enrolled as a control in a pregnancy study.

The CDR3: CASSETGYTEAFF. Written as DNA, the CDR3 is TGTGCCAGCAGTGAAACGGGGTACACTGAAGCTTTCTTT. J is TRBJ1-1 and V is TRBV2; D call uncertain. The CDR3 consists of 13 residues. Germline V CDR1 and CDR2: SNHLY, FYNNEI. V gave up 2 bases and J gave up 3 bases, with 7 bases separating them.